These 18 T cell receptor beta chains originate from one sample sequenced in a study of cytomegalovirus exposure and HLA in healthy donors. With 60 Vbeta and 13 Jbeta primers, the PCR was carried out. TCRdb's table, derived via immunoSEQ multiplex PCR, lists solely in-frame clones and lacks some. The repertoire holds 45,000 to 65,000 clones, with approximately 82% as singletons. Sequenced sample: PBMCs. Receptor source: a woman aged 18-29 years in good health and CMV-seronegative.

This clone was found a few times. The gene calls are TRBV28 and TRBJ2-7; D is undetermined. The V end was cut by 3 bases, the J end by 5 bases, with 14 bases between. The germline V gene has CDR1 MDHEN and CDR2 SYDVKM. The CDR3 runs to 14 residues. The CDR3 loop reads CASSFSPGVDEQYF. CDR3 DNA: TGTGCCAGCAGTTTTTCTCCCGGTGTCGACGAGCAGTACTTC. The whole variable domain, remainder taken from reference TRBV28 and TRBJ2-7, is DVKVTQSSRYLVKRTGEKVFLECVQDMDHENMFWYRQDPGLGLRLIYFSYDVKMKEKGDIPEGYSVSREKKERFSLILESASTNQTSMYLCASSFSPGVDEQYFGPGTRLTVT.

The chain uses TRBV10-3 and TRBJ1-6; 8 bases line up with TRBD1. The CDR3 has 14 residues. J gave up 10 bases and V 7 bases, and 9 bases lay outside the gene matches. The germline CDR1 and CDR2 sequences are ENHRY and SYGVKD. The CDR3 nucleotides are TGTGCCATCAAAGCAGGGGGCGAGGGATCACCCCTCCACTTT. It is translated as CAIKAGGEGSPLHF.

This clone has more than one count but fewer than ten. CDR3 sequence reads: CASSLGDIQYNEQFF. CDR3 sequence (DNA): TGTGCCAGCAGCTTGGGGGACATTCAGTACAATGAGCAGTTCTTC. The chain is built from TRBV5-8 and TRBJ2-1, with a possible D match to TRBD1 (6 bases). Trimming removed 0 bases at V and 4 bases at J, with 11 bases between. Germline-derived CDR1 and CDR2 are SGHTS and YDEGEE. The CDR3 spans 15 residues.

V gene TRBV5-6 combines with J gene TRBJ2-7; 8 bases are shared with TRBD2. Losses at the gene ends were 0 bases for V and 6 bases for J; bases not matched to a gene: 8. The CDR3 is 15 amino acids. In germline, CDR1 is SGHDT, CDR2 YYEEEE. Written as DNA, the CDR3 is TGTGCCAGCAGCTTGGTCCAGCGGGAGTCCCTCGAGCAGTACTTC. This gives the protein CASSLVQRESLEQYF.

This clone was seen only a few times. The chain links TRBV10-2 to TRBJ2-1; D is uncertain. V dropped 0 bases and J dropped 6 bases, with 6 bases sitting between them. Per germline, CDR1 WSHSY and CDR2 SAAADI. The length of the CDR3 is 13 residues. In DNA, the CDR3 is TGCGCCAGCAGTGAGTCCCTTCCCAATGAGCAGTTCTTC. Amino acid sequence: CASSESLPNEQFF.

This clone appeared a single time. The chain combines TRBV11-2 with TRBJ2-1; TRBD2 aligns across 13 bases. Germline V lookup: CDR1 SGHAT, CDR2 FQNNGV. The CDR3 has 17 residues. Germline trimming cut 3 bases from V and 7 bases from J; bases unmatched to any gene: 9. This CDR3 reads CASSFPRTSGSKNEQFF. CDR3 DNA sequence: TGTGCCAGCAGCTTTCCCAGGACTAGCGGGAGTAAGAATGAGCAGTTCTTC.

CDR3 region: CASSSSGSPNEQFF. The CDR3 bases are TGTGCCAGCAGTTCCAGCGGGAGCCCCAATGAGCAGTTCTTC. V and J are TRBV27 and TRBJ2-1, with 8 bases lining up with TRBD2. V lost 4 bases to trimming and J lost 6 bases; unmatched junction nucleotides: 5. The CDR3 sequence is 14 residues long. Germline loops: CDR1 MNHEY, CDR2 SMNVEV (reference sequence).

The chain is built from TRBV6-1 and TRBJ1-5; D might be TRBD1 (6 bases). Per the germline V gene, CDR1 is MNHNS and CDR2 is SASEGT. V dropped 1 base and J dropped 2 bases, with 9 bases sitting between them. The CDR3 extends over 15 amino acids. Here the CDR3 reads CASSEVGGRNQPQHF. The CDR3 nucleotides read TGTGCCAGCAGTGAAGTTGGGGGCCGCAATCAGCCCCAGCATTTT.

The CDR3 here is CASGLAGTEAFF. Here the CDR3 DNA reads TGTGCTAGTGGTTTGGCCGGGACTGAAGCTTTCTTT. The chain links TRBV12-5 to TRBJ1-1, with D unresolved. The CDR3 runs 12 residues. Germline V lookup: CDR1 LGHNT, CDR2 FRNRAP. The ends were cut back, 1 base at V and 5 bases at J, with 5 bases in the middle. The whole variable domain, filled in from reference TRBV12-5 and TRBJ1-1, reads DARVTQTPRHKVTEMGQEVTMRCQPILGHNTVFWYRQTMMQGLELLAYFRNRAPLDDSGMPKDRFSAEMPDATLATLKIQPSEPRDSAVYFCASGLAGTEAFFGQGTRLTVV.

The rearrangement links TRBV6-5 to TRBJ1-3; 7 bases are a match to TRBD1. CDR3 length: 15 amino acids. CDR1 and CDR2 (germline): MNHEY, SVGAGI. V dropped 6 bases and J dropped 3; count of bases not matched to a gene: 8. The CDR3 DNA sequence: TGTGCCAGCAGGAGGACCCGACAGGGTGGAAACACCATATATTTT. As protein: CASRRTRQGGNTIYF.

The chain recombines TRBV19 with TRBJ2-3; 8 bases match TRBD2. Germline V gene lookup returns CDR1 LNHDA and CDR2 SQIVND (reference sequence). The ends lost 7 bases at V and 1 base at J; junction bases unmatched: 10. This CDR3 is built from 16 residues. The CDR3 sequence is CASTGAGGGGTDTQYF. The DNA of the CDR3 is TGTGCCAGTACGGGGGCGGGAGGAGGGGGCACAGATACGCAGTATTTT.

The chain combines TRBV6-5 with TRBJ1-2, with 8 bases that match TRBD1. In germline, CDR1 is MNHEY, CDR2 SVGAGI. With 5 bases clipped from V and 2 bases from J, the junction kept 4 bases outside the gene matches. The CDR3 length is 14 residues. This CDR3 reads CASSRDRKNYGYTF. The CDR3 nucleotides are TGTGCCAGCAGTAGGGACAGGAAAAACTATGGCTACACCTTC.

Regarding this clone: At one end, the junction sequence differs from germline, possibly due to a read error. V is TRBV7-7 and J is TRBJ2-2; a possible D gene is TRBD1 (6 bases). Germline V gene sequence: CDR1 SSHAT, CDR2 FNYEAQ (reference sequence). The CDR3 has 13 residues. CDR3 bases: TGTGCTAGCAGCCCCCAGGGGAACGGGGAGCTGTTTTTT. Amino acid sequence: CASSPQGNGELFF. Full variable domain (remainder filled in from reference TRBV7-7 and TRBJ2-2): GAGVSQSPRYKVTKRGQDVTLRCDPISSHATLYWYQQALGQGPEFLTYFNYEAQPDKSGLPSDRFSAERPEGSISTLTIQRTEQRDSAMYRCASSPQGNGELFFGEGSRLTVL.

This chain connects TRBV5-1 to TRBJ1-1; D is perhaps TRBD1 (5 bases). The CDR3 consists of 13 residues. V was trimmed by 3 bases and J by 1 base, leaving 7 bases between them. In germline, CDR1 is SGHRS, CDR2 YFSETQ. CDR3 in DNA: TGCGCCAGCAGCTCACAGGAGAACACTGAAGCTTTCTTT. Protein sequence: CASSSQENTEAFF.

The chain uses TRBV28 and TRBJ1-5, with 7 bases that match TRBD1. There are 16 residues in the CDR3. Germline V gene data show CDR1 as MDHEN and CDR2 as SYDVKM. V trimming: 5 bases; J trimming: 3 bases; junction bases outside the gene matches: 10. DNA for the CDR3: TGTGCCAGCAGTCTTTACCCGGACAGGACCAATCAGCCCCAGCATTTT. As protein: CASSLYPDRTNQPQHF.

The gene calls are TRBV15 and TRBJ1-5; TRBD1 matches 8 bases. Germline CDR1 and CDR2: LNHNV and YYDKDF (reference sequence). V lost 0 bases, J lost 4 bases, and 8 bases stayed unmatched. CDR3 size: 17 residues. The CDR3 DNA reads TGTGCCACCAGCAGAGATCTGGCAGGGGGCCTTAATCAGCCCCAGCATTTT. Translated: CATSRDLAGGLNQPQHF.

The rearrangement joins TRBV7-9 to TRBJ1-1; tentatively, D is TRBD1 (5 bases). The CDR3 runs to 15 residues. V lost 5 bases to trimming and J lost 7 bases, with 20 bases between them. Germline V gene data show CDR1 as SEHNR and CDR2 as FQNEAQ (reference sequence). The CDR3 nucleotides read TGTGCCAGCAGCCCCCGGCAGGGCGACGTCTATGAAGCTTTCTTT. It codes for CASSPRQGDVYEAFF.

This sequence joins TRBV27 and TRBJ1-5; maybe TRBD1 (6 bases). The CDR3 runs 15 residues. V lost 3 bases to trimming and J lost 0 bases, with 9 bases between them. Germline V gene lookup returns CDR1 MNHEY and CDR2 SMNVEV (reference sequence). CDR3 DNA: TGTGCCAGCAGTTTGACAGGAAATAGCAATCAGCCCCAGCATTTT. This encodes CASSLTGNSNQPQHF.